This is a list of T cell receptor beta chains from one sample in a study of T cells after somatic rescue of genetic block. Here immunoSEQ multiplex PCR was the method, and the copy in TCRdb shows in-frame clones only, minus some. In the table there are approximately 78,000 clones, under 95% of which are singletons. Sequencing used peripheral blood mononuclear cells (PBMCs). These receptors originate from a man younger than 40. Each CDR3 is given with its conserved first and last residue. D genes are given only for firm matches. Clone size appears in some rows only: once, few, many, or a class for an expanded clone.

CDR3 DNA	CDR3 protein	D gene	V gene	J gene	clone size
TGCGCCAGCAGCTTGGAGGACGCAAACTATGGCTACACCTTC	CASSLEDANYGYTF	NA	TRBV5-1	TRBJ1-2	NA
TGTGCCAGCAGTTACAAAGTCGTCGGCAGGACCACGGAGCAGTACTTC	CASSYKVVGRTTEQYF	NA	TRBV6-6	TRBJ2-7	NA
TGTGCCAGCAGTTACGGATACCCGTTCTCTGGAAACACCATATATTTT	CASSYGYPFSGNTIYF	NA	TRBV6-5	TRBJ1-3	NA
TGTGCCAGCACCTGGGACAGGGGGGACTACGAGCAGTACTTC	CASTWDRGDYEQYF	TRBD1	TRBV2	TRBJ2-7	once
TGTGCCAGCAGCTCCCCAACGGGGGGCGGTACCGGGGAGCTGTTTTTT	CASSSPTGGGTGELFF	NA	TRBV7-9	TRBJ2-2	NA
TGTGCCAGCAGCTCACCCGGGAGCTACAATGAGCAGTTCTTC	CASSSPGSYNEQFF	NA	TRBV11-2	TRBJ2-1	NA
TGCGCCAGCAGCCACCCCCTAGCGGGAACAACCTACGAGCAGTACTTC	CASSHPLAGTTYEQYF	TRBD2	TRBV4-1	TRBJ2-7	NA
TGTGCCAGCAGCGTAGCAAGAGATACGCAGTATTTT	CASSVARDTQYF	NA	TRBV9	TRBJ2-3	NA
TGTGCCAGCAGTGAGGTGACCACCGGGGAGCTGTTTTTT	CASSEVTTGELFF	NA	TRBV6-1	TRBJ2-2	NA
TGCAGCGCTTCGGGACAGAACTCCTACGAGCAGTACTTC	CSASGQNSYEQYF	TRBD1	TRBV29-1	TRBJ2-7	NA
TGTGCCAGCAGCTCAGGGGGCCATGGCACTGAAGCTTTCTTT	CASSSGGHGTEAFF	TRBD1	TRBV7-2	TRBJ1-1	NA
TGTGCCAGCAGCCGCCGGGGATCGGACTGGGAGGGAGATACGCAGTATTTT	CASSRRGSDWEGDTQYF	TRBD2	TRBV4-2	TRBJ2-3	NA
TGTGCCAGCAGTTGGGGCAGGGCGGGCGAGCAGTACTTC	CASSWGRAGEQYF	NA	TRBV28	TRBJ2-7	NA
TGTGCCAGCAGCCAAGAAGTCTGGGGGAACACTGAAGCTTTCTTT	CASSQEVWGNTEAFF	NA	TRBV4-2	TRBJ1-1	NA
TGCGCCAGCAGCCAAGCCGGAACCGCTTCGGGCGAGCAGTACTTC	CASSQAGTASGEQYF	NA	TRBV4-1	TRBJ2-7	NA
TGTGCCAGCAGCCAGGGGACTAGCTCCAATGAGCAGTTCTTC	CASSQGTSSNEQFF	TRBD2	TRBV5-4	TRBJ2-1	NA
TGTGCCAGCAGCTCCCGGACAGCGGCGGTCAGATTGGGCATTAATGAAAAACTGTTTTTT	CASSSRTAAVRLGINEKLFF	NA	TRBV5-5	TRBJ1-4	NA
TGTGCCAGCAGCCTCAGGGGGCGCGATAATGAAAAACTGTTTTTT	CASSLRGRDNEKLFF	TRBD1	TRBV13	TRBJ1-4	NA
TGTGCCAGCAGCACCTCCGGGACCCCACGGCAGTTCTTC	CASSTSGTPRQFF	NA	TRBV11-2	TRBJ2-1	once
TGTGCCAGCAGCTTAGCGCTCTTCATGGGCTCACCCCTCCACTTT	CASSLALFMGSPLHF	NA	TRBV7-2	TRBJ1-6	NA
TGTGCCAGCAGTGAAGACAGGGGGACAGATACGCAGTATTTT	CASSEDRGTDTQYF	TRBD1	TRBV25-1	TRBJ2-3	NA
TGCGCCAGCAGCCAAGATGGGGGGAAGGGGTGGGACTCTGCCTACGAGCAGTACTTC	CASSQDGGKGWDSAYEQYF	NA	TRBV4-3	TRBJ2-7	NA
TGTGCCAGTAGTTCAGAGGTCAGTCAAGAGACCCAGTACTTC	CASSSEVSQETQYF	NA	TRBV19	TRBJ2-5	NA
TGCGCCAGCAGTGAGTCGGAATCCTACGAGCAGTACTTC	CASSESESYEQYF	NA	TRBV10-1	TRBJ2-7	NA
TGTGCCAGCAGCGTATCGGCTAGCGGGAACAATGAGCAGTTCTTC	CASSVSASGNNEQFF	TRBD2	TRBV9	TRBJ2-1	NA
TGTGCCAGCAGTGCCGACGAGAGCTCCTATAATTCACCCCTCCACTTT	CASSADESSYNSPLHF	NA	TRBV25-1	TRBJ1-6	NA
TGTGCCAGCAATGGAGAGTATAATTCACCCCTCCACTTT	CASNGEYNSPLHF	NA	TRBV6-1	TRBJ1-6	NA
TGTGCCAGCAGTTTATTGGACACAGTCCTTAACTATGGCTACACCTTC	CASSLLDTVLNYGYTF	NA	TRBV28	TRBJ1-2	NA
TGTGCCAGCAGTGAAGGGTCTAGTGACACCGGGGAGCTGTTTTTT	CASSEGSSDTGELFF	NA	TRBV6-1	TRBJ2-2	NA
TGTGCCAGCAGCACACCCGGACTAGCGGAAAAGTACTTC	CASSTPGLAEKYF	TRBD2	TRBV7-2	TRBJ2-5	NA
TGTGCCAGCAGCTTACGACTAGGGAATGCGAATGAGCAGTTCTTC	CASSLRLGNANEQFF	NA	TRBV11-2	TRBJ2-1	NA
TGCGCCAGCAGCGACAGGGGGAAAACAGATACGCAGTATTTT	CASSDRGKTDTQYF	TRBD1	TRBV4-1	TRBJ2-3	NA
TGTGCCAGTAGTCCGGGGACAGACGCCTATGGCTACACCTTC	CASSPGTDAYGYTF	TRBD1	TRBV19	TRBJ1-2	once
TGTGCCAGCAGCCCCGGGGGCTCCTACGAGCAGTACTTC	CASSPGGSYEQYF	NA	TRBV7-9	TRBJ2-7	NA
TGCGCCAGCAGCCACGCGAGGACACCAAATCAGCCCCAGCATTTT	CASSHARTPNQPQHF	NA	TRBV4-3	TRBJ1-5	NA
TGTGCCAGCAGCTTAACGGGGGCCAGAGAGACCCAGTACTTC	CASSLTGARETQYF	NA	TRBV7-3	TRBJ2-5	NA
TGTGCCAGCAGCTTGGGACAGAGCTCCTACGAGCAGTACTTC	CASSLGQSSYEQYF	NA	TRBV5-4	TRBJ2-7	NA
TGCGCCAGCAGCTTGGACACAGCCTCTGGAAACACCATATATTTT	CASSLDTASGNTIYF	NA	TRBV5-1	TRBJ1-3	NA
TGTGCCAGCAGAGGGAATCTTAATAGCGATCAGCCCCAGCATTTT	CASRGNLNSDQPQHF	NA	TRBV28	TRBJ1-5	NA
TGTGCCAGCGATTGGAAGAGTGGCGCAGATACGCAGTATTTT	CASDWKSGADTQYF	NA	TRBV2	TRBJ2-3	NA
TGTGCCAGCAGTTTAAGCCAGAGCAACTCACCCCTCCACTTT	CASSLSQSNSPLHF	NA	TRBV28	TRBJ1-6	NA
TGTGCCAGCAGCGCGGAGGCTAGCGGGTACGAGCAGTACTTC	CASSAEASGYEQYF	TRBD2	TRBV9	TRBJ2-7	NA
TGTGCCAGCAGCGTTGGGGCTTCACAAGAGACCCAGTACTTC	CASSVGASQETQYF	NA	TRBV9	TRBJ2-5	NA
TGTGCCAGCAGTTTGGCCGGTAACTATGGCTACACCTTC	CASSLAGNYGYTF	NA	TRBV28	TRBJ1-2	NA
TGTGCCAGCAGCTTAGGCGGGGGGGCGCGCGCCTACGAGCAGTACTTC	CASSLGGGARAYEQYF	TRBD2	TRBV7-9	TRBJ2-7	NA
TGTGCCAGCTCTCAGGGCCGTTACGAGCAGTACTTC	CASSQGRYEQYF	NA	TRBV18	TRBJ2-7	NA
TGCGCCAGCGCAGGTGCGGAGACCCAGTACTTC	CASAGAETQYF	NA	TRBV5-1	TRBJ2-5	NA
TGCGCCAGCAGTGAACAGGGGGCGCGGGTCACCGGGGAGCTGTTTTTT	CASSEQGARVTGELFF	TRBD1	TRBV10-2	TRBJ2-2	NA
TGTGCCAGCAGCCTACGACAGGGCACTAATGAAAAACTGTTTTTT	CASSLRQGTNEKLFF	TRBD1	TRBV5-4	TRBJ1-4	NA
TGCGCCAGCAGCCACTCTAGCGGGAACGACATTCCGAATGAGCAGTTCTTC	CASSHSSGNDIPNEQFF	TRBD2	TRBV4-1	TRBJ2-1	once
TGTGCCAGCAGGATTAGCGGTACTAGCACAGATACGCAGTATTTT	CASRISGTSTDTQYF	NA	TRBV27	TRBJ2-3	NA
TGTGCCAGCAGCGTCGGGACTAGTTTTGAGACCCAGTACTTC	CASSVGTSFETQYF	TRBD2	TRBV9	TRBJ2-5	NA
TGCGCCAGCAGCCCCGGGGGGGCGGAAGCTTTCTTT	CASSPGGAEAFF	NA	TRBV4-1	TRBJ1-1	NA
TGTGCCAGCTCACCATTATTCTTAGCGGAAGCCCTGCCCTTACAAGAGACCCAGTACTTC	CASSPLFLAEALPLQETQYF	NA	TRBV18	TRBJ2-5	once
TGTGCCAGCAGTCCGGGACTCCCCTACGAGCAGTACTTC	CASSPGLPYEQYF	NA	TRBV6-5	TRBJ2-7	NA
TGTGCCAGCAGTTACTCAGGCGGGGGGGGCACAGATACGCAGTATTTT	CASSYSGGGGTDTQYF	TRBD2	TRBV6-6	TRBJ2-3	NA
TGCGCCAGCAGCCTAGGGACAGGACGGAAGGATACGCAGTATTTT	CASSLGTGRKDTQYF	TRBD1	TRBV5-1	TRBJ2-3	NA
TGCGCCAGCAGCCTAAACCACGGAATCTACAATGAGCAGTTCTTC	CASSLNHGIYNEQFF	NA	TRBV4-3	TRBJ2-1	once
TGTGCCAGCAGTTACTCTCGGGATGGCTACACCTTC	CASSYSRDGYTF	NA	TRBV6-5	TRBJ1-2	NA